A selection of T cell receptor beta chains follows, all from one sample in a study of T cell clones after liver transplantation. The data were produced by immunoSEQ multiplex PCR, yet TCRdb's version contains in-frame clones alone and is incomplete. The sample shows fewer than 65,000 clones, approximately 87% of them seen only once. Sample: CD8+ T cells from blood, taken 12 months after liver transplant. Receptors originate from a human patient who received a liver transplant. Some T cells may be transferred from the graft donor. The CDR3 runs from the conserved cysteine through the conserved F or W.

V	CDR3
TRBV7-6	CASSLGQYGVLGSEQYF
TRBV7-6	CASSSGLQETQYF
TRBV19	CASSPPGQGTDTQYF
TRBV19	CASSISGRGYEQYF
TRBV6-5	CASGYGGWNTEAFF
TRBV19	CASSMAAGGREQYF
TRBV13	CASSFGSGRDTQYF
TRBV29-1	CSVEAEGGDYGYTF
TRBV27	CASSLFAAVTDTQYF
TRBV4-1	CASSPSGGQGGGTEAFF
TRBV7-9	CASSLASGDYNEQFF
TRBV6-5	CASSHSPGQVNEQFF
TRBV6-6	CASSILALITDTQYF
TRBV4-3	CASSRVAGGVNEQFF
TRBV7-9	CASRAGDKHEQFF
TRBV30	CAWSVRYSPGTQYF
TRBV5-1	CASSLRTVKNTGELFF
TRBV7-6	CASSLLGPSLGDEQFF
TRBV27	CASSRGLNYGYTF
TRBV7-9	CASSDDRTGGEQYF
TRBV21-1	CASSPRGARVVAGENEQFF
TRBV4-2	CASSQERSDTQYF
TRBV4-1	CASSLLGEQFF
TRBV12-5	CASGFKSRGPKNIQYF
TRBV14	CASSQLPGQESF
TRBV29-1	CSVEPPDTQYF
TRBV4-3	CASSQGTGRGNTEAFF
TRBV7-9	CASSGTSGSARNEQFF
TRBV15	CATSTALGAEQYF
TRBV4-3	CASSQTGIMLNTGELFF
TRBV6-9	CASSYSTPSRTEAFF